The subject of this entry is one T cell receptor beta chain. The source of the sample is a study of cytotoxic CD8 clonotypes in ibrutinib-treated CLL. The CDR3 is 17 amino acids. The trim removed 6 bases at V and 0 bases at J, leaving 8 bases unmatched. Germline CDR1 and CDR2: SNHLY and FYNNEI. Sequenced by immunoSEQ multiplex PCR; TCRdb stores in-frame clones only, minus some. The profile shows about 74,000 clones, 70% to 90% of them singletons. This chain joins TRBV2 and TRBJ2-3; 11 bases are a match to TRBD2. The sample here was PBMCs, taken at disease progression, from a patient treated with ibrutinib. The sequence came from a human donor with chronic lymphocytic leukemia. The CDR3 protein is CASRREIAGGSTDTQYF. As DNA, the CDR3 is TGTGCCAGCAGGAGGGAAATAGCGGGAGGGAGCACAGATACGCAGTATTTT. Using reference TRBV2 and TRBJ2-3 for the parts outside the CDR3, the full variable domain is EPEVTQTPSHQVTQMGQEVILRCVPISNHLYFYWYRQILGQKVEFLVSFYNNEISEKSEIFDDQFSVERPDGSNFTLKIRSTKLEDSAMYFCASRREIAGGSTDTQYFGPGTRLTVL.